The present TCR beta chain was sequenced within a study of blood T cell repertoires in COVID-19 (dated by TCRdb to 2018 to 2021). In terms of the full investigation: The collaborator samples originated in the United States, Italy and Spain and spanned the acute and convalescent phases of COVID-19. The material from the prospective study consisted of cDNA or gDNA derived from T cells, B-cell-depleted T cells, or PBMCs. Deeply sampled blood TCRbeta repertoires from subjects exposed to, actively infected with, or recovered from COVID-19 were included in the dataset. The repertoires were released in a freely available public database meant as a resource for research on the immune response to SARS-CoV-2. The samples were drawn from the first 160 participants of the ongoing ImmuneRACE study and from 1,200 or so subjects provided by 6 global collaborators. A de-identified subject ID, COVID-19 status, age in years and sex were almost always included in the sample metadata. Where HLA class I and class II types were available, the types were taken from metadata supplied by the sample provider, not from assay-based typing.

Concerning this clone: This receptor's antigen is unknown. No base-level quality is on record; no much larger clone is a single base apart.

Trimming takes 6 bases from V and 1 base from J, and the germline ends sit 18 bases apart. Taken from the germline V gene, the CDR1 and CDR2 loops are MDHEN and SYDVKM. From cysteine to phenylalanine, the CDR3 is 16 amino acids long. Just the 48-base CDR3 DNA is kept, in frame starting at base 1. Participants in the prospective study were aged roughly 18 to 100 years, lived in 20 to 25 United States geographic areas, and enrolled through a virtual design. Cohort assignment in the prospective study relied on participant-reported clinical history from a screening survey and a study questionnaire. Recovered participants in ImmuneRACE Cohort 3 were defined by two consecutive negative NP/OP PCR tests, clearance by a healthcare professional, or resolution of symptoms. Each participant in the prospective study had whole blood, serum and a nasopharyngeal or oropharyngeal swab collected by mobile phlebotomists. Over a roughly two-month period, participants in the prospective study had the option of providing additional blood draws and questionnaires. Before DNA extraction, blood samples from the prospective study were shipped at room temperature or frozen.

TCRbeta CDR3 regions were amplified from genomic DNA using the immunoSEQ Assay, a bias-controlled multiplex PCR. Per the original workflow: The number of nucleated cells in each sample was estimated from the amplification of reference gene primers within the assay. Sequence reads were collapsed and filtered to measure the absolute abundance of every unique TCRbeta CDR3 rearrangement. For each sample, productive Simpson clonality was calculated by taking the square root of Simpson's diversity index across productive rearrangements. TCRdb took over this immuneACCESS table, retaining in-frame rearrangements with V and J assigned. Such tables are incomplete; in checked studies, under half of the missing clones stem from an unresolved V gene, and the remainder is unexplained. The V and J calls and clone size were taken over from that table, and D and trimming were inferred from the DNA. The sample table holds around 300,000 clones, of which around 91% were seen once. The ten biggest clones cover 2.4% of the sample.

What the research found in general, with its limitations: The quantity of clinical and demographic metadata differed by source and by participant and was supplied without curation.

The TCR was taken from a woman aged 18-29 years who had recovered from COVID-19. Sample: PBMCs or T cells enriched from blood (not recorded which). The sequence joins TRBV28 to TRBJ1-1, with the identity of the D gene unclear. Read as DNA, the sequence is TGTGCCAGCAGAAATGCGGGTTTGAGTGGGAACACTGAAGCTTTCTTT. Its product reads: CASRNAGLSGNTEAFF.